This T cell receptor (beta chain) is from a study of control samples from healthy donors and cancer patients. With 6 bases clipped from V and 0 bases from J, the junction kept 6 bases outside the gene matches. The CDR3 is 15 residues long. CDR1 and CDR2 from the germline V gene are KGHDR and SFDVKD. Profiling relied on immunoSEQ multiplex PCR, and the TCRdb table lists in-frame clones only, not all of them. The sample has 390,000 or so clones; about 93% are singletons. The sequenced sample consisted of PBMCs. The rearrangement uses TRBV24-1 and TRBJ1-2; TRBD1 matches at 7 bases. This TCR derives from a man aged 35 to 55 with head and neck cancer. The DNA of the CDR3 is TGTGCCACCAGTTGGGACAGCGGCGCTAACTATGGCTACACCTTC. It yields the protein CATSWDSGANYGYTF.